These 16 T cell receptor beta chains were sequenced from one sample in a study of naive and memory T cell subsets. Study-wide points: Naive repertoires, especially CD8, held a few larger clonotypes, possibly memory cells re-expressing CD45RA.

The antigens these receptors bind are not known. An equimolar mix of two oligonucleotides served as the beta constant-region primer for TRBC1 and TRBC2. Ligated cDNA was amplified by four rounds of PCR with nested alpha and beta constant-region primers and SP2. TCRdb re-called the UMI-ligation and nested PCR reads with MiXCR, one entry per CDR3 protein. The table lists over 110,000 distinct CDR3 sequences, more than 15% of them singletons. The sequenced sample was naive CD8+ T cells from blood. All receptors derive from a human donor in good health.

This chain joins TRBV7-9 and TRBJ1-5; 9 bases match TRBD1. Germline V CDR1 and CDR2: SEHNR, FQNEAQ (reference sequence). CDR3 size: 12 residues. V was pared by 2 bases and J by 16 bases, with 6 bases of the junction left unmatched. CDR3 DNA sequence: TGTGCCAGCAGCTTAATCGGACAGGGGCAACATTTT. This encodes CASSLIGQGQHF.

This chain links TRBV28 with TRBJ1-5, with D possibly matching TRBD1 (6 bases). CDR1 is MDHEN and CDR2 is SYDVKM in the germline V gene. Trimming removed 6 bases from V and 5 bases from J, with 11 bases in between. There are 13 residues in the CDR3. CDR3 DNA: TGTGCCAGCAGACAGGGTGATGATCAGCCCCAGCATTTT. Its translation: CASRQGDDQPQHF.

This clonotype was observed a few times. The chain is built from TRBV29-1 and TRBJ1-1, with no clear D. CDR3 length: 9 residues. Germline V lookup: CDR1 SQVTM, CDR2 ANQGSEA. Deletions cut 3 bases from V and 8 bases from J, with 4 bases between. The CDR3 coding sequence is TGCAGCGTTGAGCTAGAAGCTTTCTTT. As protein: CSVELEAFF.

The CDR3 DNA reads TGTGCCAGCTCACGAACTAGCGGGAGGTTCGATGAGCAGTTCTTC. Protein product: CASSRTSGRFDEQFF. The V call is TRBV18, the J call TRBJ2-1; 12 bases fit TRBD2. Germline trimming cut 4 bases from V and 8 bases from J; bases unmatched to any gene: 6. Germline V gene lookup returns CDR1 KGHSH and CDR2 LQKENI. The CDR3 is made up of 15 amino acids.

V is TRBV5-6 and J is TRBJ1-2; D not certain. Trimming stripped 4 bases from V and 3 bases from J, with 16 bases between. This CDR3 has 15 residues. The germline V gene has CDR1 SGHDT and CDR2 YYEEEE. Here the CDR3 DNA reads TGTGCCAGCAGCCCAGACGGTGACCCCTACTATGGCTACACCTTC. It yields the protein CASSPDGDPYYGYTF.

This clonotype was seen a few times. V gene TRBV29-1 combines with J gene TRBJ2-1; 14 positions match TRBD2. Trimming cost V 6 bases and J 8 bases; bases outside gene matches: 9. Germline V gives CDR1 SQVTM, CDR2 ANQGSEA. This CDR3 has 15 residues. This chain's CDR3 is CSVDGLAGGLDEQFF. The DNA for the CDR3 is TGCAGCGTCGACGGACTAGCGGGAGGCTTGGATGAGCAGTTCTTC.

This clonotype has more than one count but fewer than ten. The J gene is TRBJ2-3, the V gene TRBV9; D is ambiguous. Trimming removed 3 bases from V and 0 bases from J, with 8 bases in between. Germline CDR1 and CDR2: SGDLS and YYNGEE. CDR3 length: 14 residues. The CDR3 DNA is TGTGCCAGCAGCGCGCCCCCTAGCACAGATACGCAGTATTTT. This sequence encodes CASSAPPSTDTQYF.

The chain has TRBV3-1 and TRBJ2-7, with 8 nucleotides matching TRBD2. There are 14 residues in the CDR3. Germline CDR1 and CDR2: LGHDT and YNNKEL (reference sequence). The V gene end was trimmed by 2 bases and the J gene end by 3 bases; junction bases not matched to a gene: 3. CDR3: CASSQNSGNYEQYF. CDR3 coding DNA: TGTGCCAGCAGCCAAAATAGCGGGAACTACGAGCAGTACTTC.

V and J are TRBV4-3 and TRBJ2-7; TRBD1 matches 8 bases. CDR1 and CDR2 (germline): LGHNA, YSLEER. The CDR3 length is 18 residues. Trimming at V came to 3 bases and at J to 0 bases, leaving 13 bases not matched to a gene. CDR3 sequence (DNA): TGCGCCAGCAGCCAGGACTTCGGCCGGGACAGGAGCTCCTACGAGCAGTACTTC. This sequence encodes CASSQDFGRDRSSYEQYF.

CDR3 sequence: CASSQDEAAGGYTF. CDR3 DNA sequence: TGTGCCAGCAGCCAAGATGAGGCAGCAGGTGGCTACACCTTC. The chain uses TRBV14 and TRBJ1-2; D is unclear. The CDR3 length is 14 residues. V lost 0 bases and J 7 bases, leaving 12 bases between the germline ends. The germline V gene has CDR1 SGHDN and CDR2 FVKESK.

This clonotype was counted a few times. The chain's CDR3 is CASSPRAHEQFF. The CDR3 coding sequence is TGTGCCAGCAGCCCACGCGCCCATGAGCAGTTCTTC. This chain joins TRBV11-2 and TRBJ2-1; D call uncertain. The germline V gene has CDR1 SGHAT and CDR2 FQNNGV. V shed 5 bases and J shed 8 bases, with 10 bases lying between them. The CDR3 loop spans 12 amino acids.

There are a few counts of this clonotype. The chain employs TRBV4-1 and TRBJ2-5, with D perhaps matching TRBD2 (5 bases). Per germline, CDR1 MGHRA and CDR2 YSYEKL. The CDR3 has 13 amino acids. The V end lost 6 bases, the J end lost 2 bases, and 10 bases lay between the germline ends. DNA of the CDR3: TGCGCCAGCAGACCGACGGGACAAGAGACCCAGTACTTC. This encodes CASRPTGQETQYF.

This chain connects TRBV6-2 or TRBV6-3 to TRBJ2-3; D gene uncertain. V lost 6 bases to trimming and J lost 4 bases, with 8 bases between them. In germline, CDR1 is MNHEY, CDR2 SVGEGT. This CDR3 contains 12 residues. CDR3 sequence: CASSPIPDTQYF. CDR3 nucleotides: TGTGCCAGCAGCCCAATCCCAGATACGCAGTATTTT.

This clonotype was seen many times. The genes are TRBV20-1 and TRBJ2-1; 8 nucleotides align to TRBD1. This CDR3 has 14 amino acids. Trimming cost V 7 bases and J 6 bases; bases outside gene matches: 11. Germline V CDR1 and CDR2: DFQATT, SNEGSKA (reference sequence). The CDR3 region is CSVSGQEVINEQFF. The CDR3 nucleotides read TGCAGTGTATCGGGACAGGAGGTAATCAATGAGCAGTTCTTC.

This clonotype has only a few counts. This chain links TRBV6-2 or TRBV6-3 with TRBJ2-1; D is uncertain. The CDR3 totals 12 residues. Germline V gene data show CDR1 as MNHEY and CDR2 as SVGEGT. Trimming removed 5 bases from V and 8 bases from J, with 10 bases in between. The CDR3 region has the DNA TGTGCCAGCAGTAACTATTACGATGAGCAGTTCTTC. This encodes CASSNYYDEQFF.

This sequence joins TRBV27 and TRBJ2-7; TRBD1 might be the D (6 bases). V shed 7 bases and J shed 2 bases, with 15 bases lying between them. CDR3 length: 14 amino acids. Looked up from germline, CDR1 is MNHEY and CDR2 is SMNVEV (reference sequence). The CDR3 sequence is CASMGASSPYEQYF. The CDR3 DNA is TGTGCCAGCATGGGGGCTTCATCCCCCTACGAGCAGTACTTC.